The rows below give T cell receptor beta chains drawn from one sample of a study of shared clonotypes between healthy human individuals. Data came from immunoSEQ multiplex PCR; TCRdb stores just in-frame clones and leaves some out. The data hold millions of clones, with more than 80% observed a single time. Sequencing used naive CD4+ T cells from PBMCs. The receptors were sampled from a young man in good health. Some clones in this sample may be carry-over from other donors' samples. Both conserved end residues are part of each CDR3. A D gene is named only where the DNA matches it firmly. Size is stated for part of the rows, as once, few or many counts, or as a class when the clone is expanded.

d_call | clone_size | j_call | v_call | cdr3_nt | cdr3_aa
NA | NA | TRBJ1-1 | TRBV28 | TGTGCCAGCAGTCCTCGGGACCCGGTAAAGACTGAAGCTTTCTTT | CASSPRDPVKTEAFF
NA | NA | TRBJ2-1 | TRBV29-1 | TGCAGCGCCGGTGGGGGTAGGATCCGAAATGAGCAGTTCTTC | CSAGGGRIRNEQFF
TRBD1 | NA | TRBJ2-7 | TRBV5-4 | TGTGCCAGCAGCTTGGCGGGACAGGGGGCCTACGAGCAGTACTTC | CASSLAGQGAYEQYF
TRBD1 | NA | TRBJ2-7 | TRBV6-6 | TGTGCCAGCAGTCCCCGGACAGGCTCCTACGAGCAGTACTTC | CASSPRTGSYEQYF
NA | once | TRBJ2-1 | TRBV28 | TGTGCCAGCAAATCCCCGGGTCTCTACAATGAGCAGTTCTTC | CASKSPGLYNEQFF
TRBD2 | NA | TRBJ2-1 | TRBV5-1 | TGCGCCAGCAGCGTCTCACTAGCGGGAGGCTACAATGAGCAGTTCTTC | CASSVSLAGGYNEQFF
NA | NA | TRBJ1-3 | TRBV6-1 | TGTGCCAGCAGTGAGGGGCTAAGTGGAAACACCATATATTTT | CASSEGLSGNTIYF
TRBD2 | NA | TRBJ2-5 | TRBV4-1 | TGCGCCAGCAGCCACTATTCTAGCGGATTAGCGGTGGAGACCCAGTACTTC | CASSHYSSGLAVETQYF
TRBD2 | NA | TRBJ2-1 | TRBV9 | TGTGCCAGCAGCCCCCCGGGGGGAGCCAAGGGCTTTGAGCAGTTCTTC | CASSPPGGAKGFEQFF
NA | NA | TRBJ1-2 | TRBV4-1 | TGCGCCAGCAGCCGTCTGACGGATGGGGGCTACACCTTC | CASSRLTDGGYTF
TRBD2 | NA | TRBJ2-3 | TRBV13 | TGTGCCAGCAGCCGAAAGGCTAGCGGGAGGGCAAATACGCAGTATTTT | CASSRKASGRANTQYF
NA | NA | TRBJ2-1 | TRBV5-1 | TGCGCCAGCAGCGGTAACAGGGCCCGAGAGCAGTTCTTC | CASSGNRAREQFF
NA | NA | TRBJ2-2 | TRBV11-3 | TGTGCCAGCAGCTTAGAACGGGGTGGCGGGGAGCTGTTTTTT | CASSLERGGGELFF
NA | NA | TRBJ1-2 | TRBV19 | TGTGCCAGTCGCTTTAACTATGGCTACACCTTC | CASRFNYGYTF
TRBD1 | NA | TRBJ2-1 | TRBV5-1 | TGCGCCAGCAGCTTGGTTGGGACAGGAGACTACAATGAGCAGTTCTTC | CASSLVGTGDYNEQFF
NA | NA | TRBJ1-3 | TRBV5-6 | TGTGCCAGCAGCTTGGGACAGGGAAACACCATATATTTT | CASSLGQGNTIYF
NA | NA | TRBJ2-2 | TRBV27 | TGTGCCAGCAGTTCGGGACCGAACACCGGGGAGCTGTTTTTT | CASSSGPNTGELFF
TRBD1 | NA | TRBJ1-5 | TRBV5-1 | TGCGCCAGCAGCCCCAGGGGGGGAGCCCAGCCCCAGCATTTT | CASSPRGGAQPQHF
TRBD1 | NA | TRBJ2-2 | TRBV30 | TGTGCCTGGGGGGGACAGATGAACACCGGGGAGCTGTTTTTT | CAWGGQMNTGELFF